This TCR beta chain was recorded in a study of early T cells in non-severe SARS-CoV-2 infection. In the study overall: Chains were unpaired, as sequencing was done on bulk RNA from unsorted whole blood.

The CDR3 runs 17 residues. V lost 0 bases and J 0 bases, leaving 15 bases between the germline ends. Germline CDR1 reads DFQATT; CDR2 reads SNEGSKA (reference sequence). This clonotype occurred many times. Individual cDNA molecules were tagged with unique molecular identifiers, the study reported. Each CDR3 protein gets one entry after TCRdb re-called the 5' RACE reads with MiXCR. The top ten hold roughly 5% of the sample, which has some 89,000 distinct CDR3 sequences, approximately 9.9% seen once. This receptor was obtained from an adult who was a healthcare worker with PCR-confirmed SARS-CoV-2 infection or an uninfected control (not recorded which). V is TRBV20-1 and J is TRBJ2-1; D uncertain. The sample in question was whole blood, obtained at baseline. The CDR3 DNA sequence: TGCAGTGCTAGAGATTATCTTGGCGTTAGCTCCTACAATGAGCAGTTCTTC. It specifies CSARDYLGVSSYNEQFF.